The 6 T cell receptor beta chains below all came from one sample that was sequenced in a study of Ad26.COV2.S vaccination and SARS-CoV-2 variants. Treatment described: approximately 18 received Ad26.COV2.S at low or high dose, single or two shots; about 5 received placebo; per-sample allocation not given. Day 63 after the first vaccine or placebo injection was the time point for sampling. Profiled with immunoSEQ multiplex PCR; TCRdb holds only in-frame clones, not every one. The sample shows around 450,000 clones, 89% of them seen only once. The sample was peripheral blood, taken in a trial of Ad26.COV2.S vaccine versus placebo. The source of these receptors is a person aged 18-65 years who received the Ad26.COV2.S COVID-19 vaccine or a placebo.

The rearrangement uses TRBV5-1 and TRBJ1-1; the D is unclear. Germline CDR1 is SGHRS and CDR2 is YFSETQ. Deletions cut 0 bases from V and 0 bases from J, with 9 bases between. The CDR3 consists of 15 residues. The CDR3 sequence is CASSLVAEMNTEAFF. CDR3 DNA: TGCGCCAGCAGCTTGGTTGCAGAAATGAACACTGAAGCTTTCTTT.

The chain recombines TRBV10-3 with TRBJ1-6; no reliable D call. From germline, CDR1 is ENHRY and CDR2 SYGVKD. With 0 bases removed from V and 10 bases from J, the gap between germline ends came to 7 bases. The CDR3 has 13 amino acids. The CDR3 region is CAISESGKSPLHF. The CDR3, as DNA: TGTGCCATCAGTGAGTCTGGTAAATCACCCCTCCACTTT.

The chain joins TRBV7-9 to TRBJ1-5; 7 bases agree with TRBD1. The trim removed 4 bases at V and 1 base at J, leaving 10 bases unmatched. The CDR3 length is 17 residues. CDR1 is SEHNR, CDR2 FQNEAQ, per germline (reference sequence). The CDR3 bases are TGTGCCAGCAGCTCGAATAGACAGGGATCCAGCAATCAGCCCCAGCATTTT. Amino acids: CASSSNRQGSSNQPQHF.

The genes are TRBV5-1 and TRBJ2-5; 7 bases line up with TRBD1. Germline values: CDR1 SGHRS, CDR2 YFSETQ. This CDR3 has 15 residues. V dropped 5 bases and J dropped 5; count of bases not matched to a gene: 12. The CDR3 loop reads CASRPPGGGWETQYF. CDR3 nucleotides: TGCGCCAGCAGACCTCCAGGGGGTGGTTGGGAGACCCAGTACTTC.

V usage is TRBV12-3 or TRBV12-4 and J usage is TRBJ1-2; D call uncertain. The V end lost 6 bases, the J end lost 8 bases, and 13 bases lay between the germline ends. This CDR3 comprises 12 residues. CDR3 protein: CASSPTPFGYTF. CDR3 DNA sequence: TGTGCCAGCAGCCCGACCCCCTTCGGCTACACCTTC.

The J gene is TRBJ1-3, the V gene TRBV15, with D possibly being TRBD1 (6 bases). CDR3 length: 14 residues. Germline V gene sequence: CDR1 LNHNV, CDR2 YYDKDF (reference sequence). Trimming took off 7 bases at V and 0 bases at J, with 10 bases between the two ends. CDR3 sequence: CATTRDISGNTIYF. In nucleotides, the CDR3 is TGTGCCACCACAAGGGACATCTCTGGAAACACCATATATTTT.